The source of this TCR beta chain is a study of cytomegalovirus exposure and HLA in healthy donors. The sample holds a few counts of this clone. Its specificity is not known. Whole-study findings and limits: Prediction of most subjects' HLA-A and HLA-B alleles by TCR beta sequences was reportedly accurate. DRB1 showed the most TCR associations and HLA-C the fewest in a later analysis, as rates varied by HLA locus. In a later analysis, CMV-associated beta chains were mostly HLA-associated, it appeared. More clonal expansion characterized HLA-associated TCR beta chains than equally common others in a later analysis.

Both 60 Vbeta primers and 13 Jbeta primers went into the PCR. Some clones are missing from TCRdb's copy, which holds only in-frame ones; the method was immunoSEQ multiplex PCR. The sample includes around 180,000 clones, roughly 80% of them seen just once. Germline CDR1 and CDR2: MNHEY and SMNVEV (reference sequence). Trimming shortened V by 3 bases and J by 2 bases, and 27 bases separated the two germline ends. The CDR3 has 20 residues. Sequenced input: PBMCs. This chain uses TRBV27 with TRBJ2-3, with D possibly matching TRBD2 (6 bases). The TCR was taken from a man aged 25-40 years in good health and CMV-seropositive. The CDR3 DNA is TGTGCCAGCAGTTTCGTCCCAGACCCACTAGCCCCACTTGACACAGATACGCAGTATTTT. Translation: CASSFVPDPLAPLDTDTQYF.